Detailed here is one TCR beta chain. Original data processing: Scientists estimated how many nucleated cells there were by amplifying reference gene primers. Profiled with immunoSEQ multiplex PCR; TCRdb holds only in-frame clones, not every one. V and J calls and clone size are those listed in that table; D and trimming were worked out from the DNA. The table shows roughly 99,000 clones, with around 79% occurring only once. The data derive from a study of blood T cell repertoires in COVID-19. Overall study: The cDNA or gDNA used as material had been derived from T cells, B-cell-depleted T cells, or PBMCs.

V was shortened by 2 bases and J by 4 bases, with 6 bases between the two germline ends. In germline, CDR1 is MNHEY, CDR2 SMNVEV (reference sequence). The CDR3 has 13 amino acids. Sequenced sample: peripheral blood. The receptor's source is a woman aged 80 or older with active or convalescent COVID-19. This chain uses TRBV27 with TRBJ1-5; the D is unclear. CDR3 DNA: TGTGCCAGCAGTTTAAACAAGAATCAGCCCCAGCATTTT. Translating it yields CASSLNKNQPQHF.